The following is a T cell receptor (beta chain) sequence with its context. Its recognized antigen is unknown. Within one base of it there is no much larger clone, and no base qualities were kept. This entry comes from a study of T cells in tuberculosis (dated by TCRdb to 2017 to 2018). A note on the overall study: To characterize T cells specific for the mycobacterial lipid antigen glucose monomycolate (GMM), the study used CD1B tetramers together with high-throughput TCR immunosequencing. PBMC from active tuberculosis patients were archived either before standard anti-tuberculosis treatment began or within 7 days of the start of that treatment. A South African clinical cohort compared IGRA-negative adolescents, IGRA-positive adolescents with latent tuberculosis and adults with active tuberculosis, ten per group.

The patients with active tuberculosis were newly diagnosed, HIV-seronegative South African adults aged 18 years or older. Confirmation of active tuberculosis was obtained by positive sputum smear microscopy and/or positive M. tuberculosis culture. Immunosequencing was performed on unsorted cryopreserved PBMC and covered 75,000 to 100,000 T cells per clinical donor on average. The research as a whole found: Smaller mean NN-distances to GMM-specific TCRs were observed in active tuberculosis TCR-alpha repertoires than in IGRA-negative controls, suggesting clonal expansion of GMM-specific TCRs. With the diverse GMM-specific repertoire as input, a classifier achieved 80% to 90% accuracy (AUROC around 0.9), whereas GEM motif frequencies as input gave 60% to 70% accuracy. Clinical samples were selected based on which cryopreserved specimens were available, and the active tuberculosis cases were adults whereas the controls were adolescents. Shorter CDR3-alpha lengths in active tuberculosis patients partly drove the smaller NN-distances, and the TCR-beta difference was not statistically significant.

Looking up the germline V gene yields CDR1 SGHRS and CDR2 YFSETQ. The CDR3 goes from the cysteine to the phenylalanine over 11 residues. Only the CDR3 DNA is retained, 33 bases long and in frame from the first base. V and J lose 4 bases and 5 bases, and a span of 5 bases separates them. TCR libraries were generated with the immunoSEQ multiplex PCR assay, using TCR-beta and/or TCR-alpha/delta assays for each sample. The Illumina high-throughput platform was used to sequence the amplified TCR libraries. The source study handled its data this way. Clustering and dimensionality reduction relied on pairwise TCRdist distances among GMM-specific receptors from T cells that were either sorted ex vivo or expanded in vitro. Each clinical repertoire was scored by mean NN-distance, the average TCRdist to the nearest 10% of tetramer-positive reference sequences. To compute GEM TCR motif frequency, the fraction of unique TCRs matching known GEM sequences by V/J usage and CDR3 length was calculated. Linear discriminant analysis with leave-one-out cross-validation, implemented in scikit-learn, was used to classify active tuberculosis. Held by TCRdb, this immuneACCESS table contains in-frame sequences only and omits some clones. Under half of the omission traces to an unresolved V gene where checked; the cause of the rest is unknown. V and J calls and clone size are as listed in that table; D and trimming were resolved from the DNA. The sample contains about 9,200 clones, 90% to 95% of them found a single time. Jointly, the top ten make up under 15% of the sample.

The sequenced sample consisted of PBMCs. The receptor was derived from an adult with tuberculosis. Recombination joined TRBV5-1 with TRBJ2-3; the D gene is not confidently resolved. The CDR3 is CASSLLDTQYF. The sequence in DNA is TGCGCCAGCAGCCTGTTAGATACGCAGTATTTT.